A single sample gave rise to the 23 T cell receptor beta chains below, sequenced in a study of blood T cell repertoires in COVID-19. TCRdb's table, derived via immunoSEQ multiplex PCR, lists solely in-frame clones and lacks some. The sample lists about 270,000 clones, approximately 86% occurring once. Material for sequencing was peripheral blood. The receptors were gathered from a man in his forties or fifties with active or convalescent COVID-19.

CDR3 sequence reads: CASSQSEVGYTF. The CDR3 bases are TGTGCCAGCAGCCAATCTGAGGTTGGCTACACCTTC. J is TRBJ1-2 and V is TRBV16; no firm D call. From germline, CDR1 is KGHSY and CDR2 FQNENV. V lost 0 bases and J lost 7, with 6 bases in between. The CDR3 loop spans 12 amino acids.

V is TRBV25-1 and J is TRBJ2-5; perhaps TRBD1 as D (5 bases). The CDR3 loop spans 14 amino acids. Germline lookup yields CDR1 MGHDK and CDR2 SYGVNS. Trimming took off 4 bases at V and 5 bases at J, with 14 bases between the two ends. The CDR3 loop is CASSGRGFWETQYF. The DNA for the CDR3 is TGTGCCAGCAGTGGAAGGGGCTTCTGGGAGACCCAGTACTTC.

This chain links TRBV11-3 with TRBJ2-5; tentatively, D is TRBD1 (7 bases). This CDR3 is 14 amino acids long. From germline, CDR1 is SGHNT and CDR2 YENEEA. V lost 5 bases to trimming and J lost 5 bases, with 15 bases between them. Here the CDR3 reads CASSQGGGFETQYF. CDR3 in DNA: TGTGCCAGCAGCCAGGGGGGCGGTTTTGAGACCCAGTACTTC.

The chain recombines TRBV4-1 with TRBJ1-1; a weak D match, TRBD1 (5 bases). CDR1 and CDR2 (germline): MGHRA, YSYEKL. The ends were cut back, 4 bases at V and 1 base at J, with 13 bases in the middle. The CDR3 extends over 15 amino acids. This CDR3 is CASSPWGQGNTEAFF. For the CDR3, the DNA is TGCGCCAGCAGCCCGTGGGGTCAGGGGAACACTGAAGCTTTCTTT.

This clone has ten or more counts. This chain uses TRBV18 with TRBJ1-2, with D maybe TRBD1 (5 bases). The ends were cut back, 6 bases at V and 8 bases at J, with 25 bases in the middle. CDR1 and CDR2 (germline): KGHSH, LQKENI. CDR3 size: 16 residues. The CDR3 loop is CASSPSSAGSIGGYTF. CDR3 DNA: TGTGCCAGCTCGCCTTCATCTGCAGGGTCCATTGGAGGCTACACCTTC.

The chain couples TRBV2 to TRBJ2-5, with 7 bases aligning to TRBD2. Losses at the gene ends were 4 bases for V and 3 bases for J; bases not matched to a gene: 11. Germline-derived CDR1 and CDR2 are SNHLY and FYNNEI. This CDR3 is 16 amino acids long. The CDR3 sequence: CASSVVLAAPEETQYF. The CDR3 coding sequence is TGTGCCAGCAGTGTAGTCCTAGCGGCGCCGGAAGAGACCCAGTACTTC. Based on the CDR3 plus reference TRBV2 and TRBJ2-5, the full variable domain is EPEVTQTPSHQVTQMGQEVILRCVPISNHLYFYWYRQILGQKVEFLVSFYNNEISEKSEIFDDQFSVERPDGSNFTLKIRSTKLEDSAMYFCASSVVLAAPEETQYFGPGTRLLVL.

This clone is a singleton in its sample. The CDR3 nucleotides are TGTGCCAGCAGGGGACTAGCTTCTTACGAGCAGTACTTC. Its protein is CASRGLASYEQYF. The chain has TRBV2 and TRBJ2-7; 9 positions agree with TRBD2. The length of the CDR3 is 13 residues. The germline V gene has CDR1 SNHLY and CDR2 FYNNEI. The V gene end was trimmed by 6 bases and the J gene end by 4 bases; junction bases not matched to a gene: 4.

The V call is TRBV5-1, the J call TRBJ2-3, with 9 bases matching TRBD2. The CDR3 loop spans 16 amino acids. V was pared by 4 bases and J by 3 bases, with 9 bases of the junction left unmatched. CDR1 is SGHRS and CDR2 is YFSETQ in the germline V gene. CDR3 amino acids: CASSPGFSGGTDTQYF. CDR3 bases: TGCGCCAGCAGCCCAGGCTTTAGCGGGGGAACAGATACGCAGTATTTT.

V gene TRBV27 combines with J gene TRBJ1-1; D not certain. This CDR3 contains 15 residues. The V gene lost 5 bases and the J gene lost 0 bases, with 13 bases spanning the gap. Per the germline V gene, CDR1 is MNHEY and CDR2 is SMNVEV (reference sequence). The CDR3 here is CASSPLGRLNTEAFF. In DNA form, the CDR3 reads TGTGCCAGCAGTCCTCTAGGCAGATTGAACACTGAAGCTTTCTTT.

This sequence joins TRBV12-5 and TRBJ1-6; TRBD1 aligns across 8 bases. J lost 7 bases, V lost 6 bases, and 14 bases had no gene match. CDR1 and CDR2 (germline): LGHNT, FRNRAP. The CDR3 loop spans 17 amino acids. Here the CDR3 reads CASGSLGRDRWNSPLHF. CDR3 nucleotides: TGTGCTAGTGGCTCTTTGGGGAGGGACAGGTGGAATTCACCCCTCCACTTT.

V and J are TRBV27 and TRBJ2-7; D not certain. The germline gives CDR1 MNHEY, CDR2 SMNVEV (reference sequence). The V end was cut by 3 bases, the J end by 3 bases, with 9 bases between. CDR3 size: 13 residues. DNA for the CDR3: TGTGCCAGCAGTTTCAACCGGTTCTACGAGCAGTACTTC. Translation: CASSFNRFYEQYF.

The V call is TRBV10-3, the J call TRBJ2-2; TRBD1 matches at 7 bases. CDR3 length equals 14 residues. Per germline, CDR1 ENHRY and CDR2 SYGVKD. Germline trimming cut 10 bases from V and 5 bases from J; bases unmatched to any gene: 10. This CDR3 is CATLTGWETGELFF. The CDR3 DNA reads as TGTGCCACCTTGACAGGGTGGGAGACCGGGGAGCTGTTTTTT.

In its sample, this clone was seen once. This chain connects TRBV28 to TRBJ2-1, with 9 bases lining up with TRBD1. V was pared by 10 bases and J by 3 bases, with 10 bases of the junction left unmatched. In germline, CDR1 is MDHEN, CDR2 SYDVKM. This CDR3 spans 15 amino acids. The CDR3 DNA sequence: TGTGCCACCAACGGACAGGGGCGATTCTACAATGAGCAGTTCTTC. This gives the protein CATNGQGRFYNEQFF.

V gene TRBV5-1 combines with J gene TRBJ2-3; weak D call: TRBD2 (6 bases). The CDR3 extends over 14 amino acids. From germline, CDR1 is SGHRS and CDR2 YFSETQ. With 1 base removed from V and 4 bases from J, the gap between germline ends came to 10 bases. Here the CDR3 reads CASSLTGDSDTQYF. CDR3 sequence (DNA): TGCGCCAGCAGCTTGACGGGAGACTCAGATACGCAGTATTTT.

The rearrangement joins TRBV5-4 to TRBJ1-6; no clear D gene. Trimming shortened V by 7 bases and J by 7 bases, and 15 bases separated the two germline ends. The germline gives CDR1 SGHNT, CDR2 YYREEE (reference sequence). The CDR3 sequence is 14 residues long. The chain's CDR3 is CASSRPGENSPLHF. CDR3 DNA: TGTGCCAGCTCCAGACCCGGGGAAAATTCACCCCTCCACTTT.

The chain links TRBV7-6 to TRBJ2-2; a weak D match, TRBD1 (6 bases). V was cut by 1 base and J by 1 base, with 7 bases left in between. This CDR3 is 15 amino acids long. CDR1 SGHVS and CDR2 FNYEAQ come from the germline V gene. The CDR3 sequence: CASSLEGQNTGELFF. The DNA for the CDR3 is TGTGCCAGCAGCTTAGAGGGACAGAACACCGGGGAGCTGTTTTTT.

The rearrangement joins TRBV5-4 to TRBJ1-1; tentatively, D is TRBD1 (6 bases). The CDR3 spans 13 residues. Germline V gene data show CDR1 as SGHNT and CDR2 as YYREEE (reference sequence). The V gene lost 4 bases and the J gene lost 2 bases, with 9 bases spanning the gap. The CDR3 is CASSPGTNTEAFF. For the CDR3, the DNA is TGTGCCAGCAGCCCCGGGACAAACACTGAAGCTTTCTTT.

This chain joins TRBV4-1 and TRBJ2-1; a possible D gene is TRBD2 (5 bases). Germline V gives CDR1 MGHRA, CDR2 YSYEKL. The CDR3 contains 13 residues. Trimming removed 0 bases from V and 13 bases from J, with 13 bases in between. CDR3 sequence (DNA): TGCGCCAGCAGCCAAGAGGGGAGCGGAACCCAGTTCTTC. It translates to CASSQEGSGTQFF.

This clone has only a few counts. This chain uses TRBV25-1 with TRBJ1-1; a weak D match, TRBD1 (5 bases). CDR1 is MGHDK, CDR2 SYGVNS, per germline. The V end was cut by 3 bases, the J end by 3 bases, with 14 bases between. The CDR3 loop spans 15 amino acids. CDR3 region: CASSDPGSGDTEAFF. The CDR3 DNA follows: TGTGCCAGCAGTGATCCAGGGTCGGGAGACACTGAAGCTTTCTTT.

V and J are TRBV5-6 and TRBJ1-2; D not resolved. The germline V gene encodes CDR1 SGHDT and CDR2 YYEEEE. Trimming removed 3 bases at V and 2 bases at J, with 11 bases between. The CDR3 covers 14 residues. In nucleotides, the CDR3 is TGTGCCAGCAGCTCGATCAGCGCCAACTATGGCTACACCTTC. As protein: CASSSISANYGYTF.

The genes are TRBV7-2 and TRBJ2-2; 14 bases line up with TRBD2. CDR1 and CDR2 from the germline V gene are SGHTA and FQGNSA. Germline trimming cut 5 bases from V and 7 bases from J; bases unmatched to any gene: 9. The CDR3 is 17 amino acids. In DNA form, the CDR3 reads TGTGCCAGCAGCCCAGCCGGGACTAGCGGGAGAGGCGGGGAGCTGTTTTTT. This gives the protein CASSPAGTSGRGGELFF.

In this sample, this clone turned up once. The chain joins TRBV28 to TRBJ2-1, with TRBD1 matching over 8 bases. Trimming cost V 0 bases and J 8 bases; bases outside gene matches: 3. The CDR3 extends over 14 amino acids. CDR1 is MDHEN and CDR2 is SYDVKM in the germline V gene. The CDR3 reads CASSLWQGADEQFF. The CDR3 DNA sequence: TGTGCCAGCAGTTTATGGCAGGGGGCCGATGAGCAGTTCTTC.

The chain recombines TRBV15 with TRBJ2-1; TRBD2 matches at 13 bases. The germline V gene encodes CDR1 LNHNV and CDR2 YYDKDF (reference sequence). The CDR3 has 14 residues. The J segment lost 12 bases and the V segment lost 5 bases, leaving 7 bases of the junction unmatched. The CDR3 DNA reads TGTGCCACCAGCCCCGGACTAGCGGGGGAAGGGCAGTTCTTC. Amino acids: CATSPGLAGEGQFF.